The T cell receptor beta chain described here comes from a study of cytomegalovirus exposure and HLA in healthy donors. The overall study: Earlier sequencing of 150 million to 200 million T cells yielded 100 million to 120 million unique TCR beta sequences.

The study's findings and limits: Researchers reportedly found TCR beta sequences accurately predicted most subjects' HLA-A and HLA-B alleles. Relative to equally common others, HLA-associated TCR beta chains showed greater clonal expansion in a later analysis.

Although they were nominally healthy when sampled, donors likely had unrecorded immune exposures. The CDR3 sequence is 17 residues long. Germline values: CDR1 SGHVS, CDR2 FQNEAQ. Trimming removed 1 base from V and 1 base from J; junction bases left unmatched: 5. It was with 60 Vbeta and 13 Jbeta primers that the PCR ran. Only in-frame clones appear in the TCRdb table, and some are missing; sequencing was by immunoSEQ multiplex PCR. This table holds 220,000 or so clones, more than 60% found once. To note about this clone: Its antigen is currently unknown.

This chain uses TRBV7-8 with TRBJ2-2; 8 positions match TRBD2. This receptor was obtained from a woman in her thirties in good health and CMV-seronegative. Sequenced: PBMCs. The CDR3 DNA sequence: TGTGCCAGCAGCTTAGTTAGGGGACTAGGGAACACCGGGGAGCTGTTTTTT. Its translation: CASSLVRGLGNTGELFF.